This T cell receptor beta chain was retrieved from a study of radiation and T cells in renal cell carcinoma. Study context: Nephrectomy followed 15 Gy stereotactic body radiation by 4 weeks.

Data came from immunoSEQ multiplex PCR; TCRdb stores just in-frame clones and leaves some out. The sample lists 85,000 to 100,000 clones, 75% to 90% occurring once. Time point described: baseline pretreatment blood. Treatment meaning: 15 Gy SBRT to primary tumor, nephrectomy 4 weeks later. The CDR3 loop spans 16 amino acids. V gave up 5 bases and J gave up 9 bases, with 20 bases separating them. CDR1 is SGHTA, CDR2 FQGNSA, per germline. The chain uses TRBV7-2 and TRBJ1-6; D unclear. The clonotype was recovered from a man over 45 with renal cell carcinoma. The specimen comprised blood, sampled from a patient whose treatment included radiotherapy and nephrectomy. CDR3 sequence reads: CASSRTSEGMTSPLHF. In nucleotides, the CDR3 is TGTGCCAGCAGCCGAACCAGCGAAGGGATGACTTCACCCCTCCACTTT.